The present TCR beta chain was sequenced within a study of cytomegalovirus exposure and HLA in healthy donors. Whole-study findings and limits: It was likely that a cluster of highly shared sequence variants was a sequencing artifact. In a later analysis, compared with equally common non-associated chains, HLA-associated beta chains were more expanded. Accounts indicate the classifier identified cytomegalovirus status with strong specificity and sensitivity. According to the study, 160 or so TCR beta chains were cytomegalovirus-associated.

A note on this clone: What it binds is not known. A read error may account for a junction end that differs from germline.

The PCR contained 60 Vbeta and 13 Jbeta primers. The method was immunoSEQ multiplex PCR; TCRdb's version includes in-frame clones alone and lacks a portion of them. The table lists 150,000 or so clones, approximately 79% of them singletons. CDR3 length: 12 residues. CDR1 is LNHNV and CDR2 is YYDKDF in the germline V gene (reference sequence). The sequence was obtained from a male donor in good health and CMV-seronegative. This chain links TRBV15 with TRBJ2-4; TRBD1 agrees at 7 bases. Sequencing was carried out using PBMCs. DNA of the CDR3: TGTGCCACCAGCAGAGATCGTGACAGGGTGGGTTTC. It codes for CATSRDRDRVGF. Looking up the rest from reference TRBV15 and TRBJ2-4 gives the full variable domain: DAMVIQNPRYQVTQFGKPVTLSCSQTLNHNVMYWYQQKSSQAPKLLFHYYDKDFNNEADTPDNFQSRRPNTSFCFLDIRSPGLGDTAMYLCATSRDRDRVGFGAGTRLSVL.